Listed below are T cell receptor beta chains from one sample, sequenced in a study of blood T cells in healthy people across ages. TCRdb used MiXCR to reprocess the 5' RACE reads, holding one entry per CDR3 protein. Of 540,000 or so distinct CDR3 sequences listed, 25% to 30% are singletons. The sequencing sample was made of blood. Receptor source: a woman aged 70 to 79 in good health. CDR3s include the opening cysteine and the closing phenylalanine or tryptophan. Fields, in order: J gene, D gene, clone size, V gene, CDR3 protein, CDR3 DNA. A D gene is named only where the DNA matches it firmly. Clone size appears in some rows only: once, few, many, or a class for an expanded clone.

>TRBJ1-2|.|.|TRBV4-2
CASSQGPEDSYGYTF
TGTGCCAGCAGCCAAGGACCTGAGGACAGTTATGGCTACACCTTC
>TRBJ2-7|TRBD1|few|TRBV6-2/TRBV6-3
CASREDRTPYEQYF
TGTGCCAGCAGGGAGGACAGGACCCCCTACGAGCAGTACTTC
>TRBJ2-1|.|.|TRBV2
CAGSFPVGHNYEQFF
TGTGCCGGCTCTTTTCCCGTCGGTCACAATTATGAGCAGTTCTTC
>TRBJ1-1|.|.|TRBV15
CATSILNTEAFF
TGTGCCACCAGCATACTGAACACTGAAGCTTTCTTT
>TRBJ2-3|TRBD2|.|TRBV11-2
CASSLVAGLGTDTQYF
TGTGCCAGCAGCTTAGTAGCGGGATTAGGGACAGATACGCAGTATTTT
>TRBJ1-1|TRBD1|few|TRBV20-1
CSAAEGAKYTEAFF
TGCAGTGCAGCCGAGGGGGCGAAGTATACTGAAGCTTTCTTT
>TRBJ2-5|.|few|TRBV6-2/TRBV6-3
CASSTADYQETQYF
TGTGCCAGCAGTACGGCAGACTACCAAGAGACCCAGTACTTC
>TRBJ2-1|.|.|TRBV3-1
CASSQDARGGDEQFF
TGTGCCAGCAGCCAAGATGCCAGGGGGGGCGATGAGCAGTTCTTC
>TRBJ1-2|.|many|TRBV4-1
CASSQDAGQYGYTF
TGCGCCAGCAGCCAAGATGCCGGGCAATATGGCTACACCTTC
>TRBJ1-4|.|.|TRBV20-1
CSGKGSIGEKLFF
TGCAGTGGGAAGGGGTCTATCGGGGAAAAACTGTTTTTT
>TRBJ1-2|.|few|TRBV11-3
CASRPRAGNGYTF
TGTGCCAGCAGACCTCGGGCGGGGAATGGCTACACCTTC
>TRBJ2-1|TRBD2|few|TRBV29-1
CRTELRGGQNEQFF
TGCAGGACCGAATTGCGGGGGGGCCAGAATGAGCAGTTCTTC
>TRBJ1-2|TRBD1|few|TRBV2
CATRQGENYGYTF
TGTGCCACCAGACAGGGGGAGAACTATGGCTACACCTTC
>TRBJ1-2|.|few|TRBV6-1
CASSLDGAYGYTF
TGTGCCAGCAGCCTGGACGGTGCCTATGGCTACACCTTC
>TRBJ2-2|.|.|TRBV7-9
CASSPIGLNTGELFF
TGTGCCAGCAGCCCGATAGGACTGAACACCGGGGAGCTGTTTTTT
>TRBJ2-2|.|.|TRBV5-1
CASSYPETGELFF
TGCGCCAGCAGTTACCCAGAGACTGGGGAGCTGTTTTTT
>TRBJ2-7|.|.|TRBV21-1
CASSKVPLCYEQYF
TGTGCCAGCAGCAAAGTGCCCTTATGCTACGAGCAGTACTTC
>TRBJ2-5|.|.|TRBV5-1
CASSFGTGETQYF
TGCGCCAGCAGCTTTGGGACTGGAGAGACCCAGTACTTC
>TRBJ2-1|TRBD2|few|TRBV24-1
CATSDLQKLAGAPEGFF
TGTGCCACCAGTGATTTACAAAAACTAGCGGGGGCCCCGGAGGGGTTCTTC
>TRBJ2-2|.|few|TRBV14
CASSLTPNTGELFF
TGTGCCAGCAGCCTAACACCGAACACCGGGGAGCTGTTTTTT
>TRBJ1-1|.|few|TRBV30
CAWSGTSGEAFF
TGTGCCTGGAGTGGAACTAGCGGTGAAGCTTTCTTT
>TRBJ2-1|TRBD2|.|TRBV20-1
CSARPRTSVHNEQFF
TGCAGTGCTAGACCGAGGACTAGCGTCCACAATGAGCAGTTCTTC
>TRBJ1-2|.|.|TRBV12-3/TRBV12-4
CASSPTGRYGYTF
TGTGCCAGCAGTCCAACAGGGAGATATGGCTACACCTTC
>TRBJ1-6|TRBD1|many|TRBV4-2
CASSQFRGTDNSPLHF
TGTGCCAGCAGCCAATTCCGCGGGACAGATAATTCACCCCTCCACTTT
>TRBJ1-1|.|few|TRBV5-1
CASSLSDREAFF
TGCGCCAGCAGCTTGTCGGACAGAGAAGCTTTCTTT
>TRBJ2-7|TRBD2|.|TRBV9
CASSVDGEGDYEQYF
TGTGCCAGCAGCGTAGATGGGGAGGGCGACTACGAGCAGTACTTC
>TRBJ1-1|TRBD1|many|TRBV11-3
CASSLRQGSGTEAFF
TGTGCCAGCAGCCTAAGACAGGGATCGGGCACTGAAGCTTTCTTT
>TRBJ2-7|TRBD2|.|TRBV3-1
CASSQGVLLSGTIYEQYF
TGTGCCAGCAGCCAAGGAGTCCTCCTGAGCGGGACCATCTACGAGCAGTACTTC
>TRBJ2-4|TRBD2|few|TRBV20-1
CSARDWPRGGPNIQYF
TGCAGTGCTAGAGATTGGCCTCGCGGGGGGCCGAACATTCAGTACTTC
>TRBJ2-7|TRBD2|.|TRBV12-3/TRBV12-4
CANSPAGVSYEQYF
TGTGCCAACAGCCCCGCGGGGGTCTCCTACGAGCAGTACTTC
>TRBJ1-1|.|once|TRBV9
CASSPTGGKTEAFF
TGTGCCAGCAGCCCCACGGGGGGTAAGACTGAAGCTTTCTTT
>TRBJ2-3|.|.|TRBV20-1
CSASQKADTQYF
TGCAGTGCCTCCCAAAAAGCGGATACGCAGTATTTT
>TRBJ2-3|.|.|TRBV7-3
CASSLRGSADTQYF
TGTGCCAGCAGCTTAAGGGGCTCGGCAGATACGCAGTATTTT
>TRBJ2-2|TRBD2|many|TRBV7-2
CASSPGLATGELFF
TGTGCCAGCAGCCCCGGACTAGCGACCGGGGAGCTGTTTTTT
>TRBJ2-5|.|many|TRBV5-1
CASSSGTSRETQYF
TGCGCCAGCAGCTCCGGGACCAGCAGGGAGACCCAGTACTTC
>TRBJ2-3|.|.|TRBV4-3
CASSQKKIGTQYF
TGCGCCAGCAGCCAAAAGAAGATCGGGACGCAGTATTTT
>TRBJ2-5|TRBD2|few|TRBV18
CASSPSTSHLETQYF
TGTGCCAGCTCACCCTCGACTAGCCATCTGGAGACCCAGTACTTC
>TRBJ2-5|.|.|TRBV7-8
CASSSILPETQYF
TGTGCCAGCAGCTCTATCCTCCCAGAGACCCAGTACTTC
>TRBJ1-2|.|.|TRBV20-1
CSAPLRANRDGYTF
TGCAGTGCTCCACTTAGGGCTAACCGGGATGGCTACACCTTC
>TRBJ2-5|TRBD2|.|TRBV7-6
CASSSGTSGGAEETQYF
TGTGCCAGCAGCTCCGGGACTAGCGGGGGGGCCGAAGAGACCCAGTACTTC
>TRBJ2-3|.|.|TRBV28
CASSKISSTDTQYF
TGTGCCAGCTCAAAGATTTCTAGCACAGATACGCAGTATTTT
>TRBJ1-2|TRBD1|.|TRBV6-5
CASSYSSRGNYGYTF
TGTGCCAGCAGTTACTCGAGCAGGGGGAACTATGGCTACACCTTC
>TRBJ2-5|TRBD2|few|TRBV9
CASSVNGFSGEETQYF
TGTGCCAGCAGCGTTAATGGATTCAGCGGGGAAGAGACCCAGTACTTC